This TCR beta chain emerged from a study of shared clonotypes between healthy human individuals. Study-wide points: The small donor group covered limited genetic and exposure diversity.

The table came from immunoSEQ multiplex PCR; TCRdb's copy has only in-frame clones and leaves some out. Of around 600,000 clones in the sample, about 95% were seen once. This CDR3 comprises 13 residues. V was clipped by 2 bases and J by 2 bases, with 4 bases between them. In germline, CDR1 is SEHNR, CDR2 FQNEAQ (reference sequence). Points on this clone: As yet, its antigen is unknown. This CDR3 is also generated by other DNA sequences in the sample.

Terminally differentiated effector memory CD45RA+ cells were left out of the naive CD8 fraction, which was CD45RO-negative and positively selected for CCR7. This receptor was taken from a woman between 25 and 40 years old in good health. The chain has TRBV7-9 and TRBJ2-1; D gene ambiguous. The sequenced material came from naive CD8+ T cells sorted from blood. DNA of the CDR3: TGTGCCAGCAGCTTAAGCCCCTACAATGAGCAGTTCTTC. Encoded protein: CASSLSPYNEQFF.